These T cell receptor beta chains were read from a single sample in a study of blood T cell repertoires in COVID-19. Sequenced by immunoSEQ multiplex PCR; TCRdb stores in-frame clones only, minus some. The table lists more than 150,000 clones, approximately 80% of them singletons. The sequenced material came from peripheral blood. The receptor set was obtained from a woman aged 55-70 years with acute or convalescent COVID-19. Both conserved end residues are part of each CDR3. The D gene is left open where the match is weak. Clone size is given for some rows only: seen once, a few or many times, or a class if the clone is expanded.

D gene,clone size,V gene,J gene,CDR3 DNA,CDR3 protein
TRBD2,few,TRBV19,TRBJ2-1,TGTGCCAGTAGTTTCGGACTAGCGGGGGGCGGGAATGAGCAGTTCTTC,CASSFGLAGGGNEQFF
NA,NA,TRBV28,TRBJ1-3,TGTGCCAGCAGTCCAAACTTGGGAGCCGGAAACACCATATATTTT,CASSPNLGAGNTIYF
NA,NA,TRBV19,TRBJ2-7,TGTGCCAGCCACAGGTACGAGCAGTACTTC,CASHRYEQYF
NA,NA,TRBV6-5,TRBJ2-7,TGTGCCAGCAGTCCTCGACTCGTAGGAGGTTACGAGCAGTACTTC,CASSPRLVGGYEQYF
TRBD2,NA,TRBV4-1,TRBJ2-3,TGCGCCAGCAGCCTCGTCTTAAATAAAGCGGGGGGCCCCACAGATACGCAGTATTTT,CASSLVLNKAGGPTDTQYF
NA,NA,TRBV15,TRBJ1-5,TGTGCCACCAGCCTACCCAGAGGGACAAATCAGCCCCAGCATTTT,CATSLPRGTNQPQHF
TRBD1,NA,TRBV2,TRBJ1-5,TGTGCCAGCAGTGAAGACAGGGGGCATGCCAATCAGCCCCAGCATTTT,CASSEDRGHANQPQHF
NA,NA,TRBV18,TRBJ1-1,TGTGCCAGCTCACCCGGTCCGGCAGGGAACGCTGAAGCTTTCTTT,CASSPGPAGNAEAFF
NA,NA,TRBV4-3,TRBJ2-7,TGCGCCAGCAGCTTCAGGTTTAGCTACGAGCAGTACTTC,CASSFRFSYEQYF
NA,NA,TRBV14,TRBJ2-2,TGTGCCAGCAGCCAAGATCCTATCGGGGAGCTGTTTTTT,CASSQDPIGELFF
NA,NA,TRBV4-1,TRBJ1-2,TGCGCCAGCAGCCTCCAAGAGACAACTAACTATGGCTACACCTTC,CASSLQETTNYGYTF
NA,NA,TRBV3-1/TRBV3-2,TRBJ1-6,TGTGCCAGCAGTAGCAGTAATTCACCCCTCCACTTT,CASSSSNSPLHF
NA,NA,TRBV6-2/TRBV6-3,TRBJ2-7,TGTGCCAGCAGTTACGGGCGCAGGGACTACGAGCAGTACTTC,CASSYGRRDYEQYF
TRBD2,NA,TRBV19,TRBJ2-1,TGTGCCAGTAGTATAGCCCTCACTAGCGGGGGCCGAAGTGAGCAGTTCTTC,CASSIALTSGGRSEQFF
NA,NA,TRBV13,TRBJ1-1,TGTGCCAGCAGCGGGGACTCGGGACGGAACACTGAAGCTTTCTTT,CASSGDSGRNTEAFF
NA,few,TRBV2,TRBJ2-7,TGTGCCAGCAGTACCAGGGGCGAGCAGTACTTC,CASSTRGEQYF
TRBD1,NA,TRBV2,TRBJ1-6,TGTGCCAGCACCAAGACAGGGGCGGATAATTCACCCCTCCACTTT,CASTKTGADNSPLHF
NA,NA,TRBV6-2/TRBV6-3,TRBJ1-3,TGTGCCAGCAGTTCCCCGTACTTCTCTGGAAACACCATATATTTT,CASSSPYFSGNTIYF
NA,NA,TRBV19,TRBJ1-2,TGTGCCAGTAGTCGGGGAGCGGGCTATGGCTACACCTTC,CASSRGAGYGYTF
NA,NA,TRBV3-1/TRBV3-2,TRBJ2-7,TGTGCCAGCAGCCTGGGGCAGGGTTCCTACGAGCAGTACTTC,CASSLGQGSYEQYF
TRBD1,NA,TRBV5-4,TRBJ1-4,TGTGCCAGCACCGACACAGGGGTTAATGAAAAACTGTTTTTT,CASTDTGVNEKLFF
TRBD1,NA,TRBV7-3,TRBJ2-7,TGTGCCAGCAGCAATACCGGGACAGGACAATACGAGCAGTACTTC,CASSNTGTGQYEQYF
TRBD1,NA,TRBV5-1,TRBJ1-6,TGCGCCAGCAGCCGGACAGGGAAGAACCCAAATAGTTCACCCCTCCACTTT,CASSRTGKNPNSSPLHF
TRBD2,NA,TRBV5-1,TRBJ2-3,TGCGCCAGCAGCTTGGTAGCGCTAGCGGGGACAGATACGCAGTATTTT,CASSLVALAGTDTQYF
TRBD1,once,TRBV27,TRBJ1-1,TGTGCCAGCAGTTTAGGACAGGTGAACACTGAAGCTTTCTTT,CASSLGQVNTEAFF
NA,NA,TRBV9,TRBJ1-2,TGTGCCAGCAGCGCTCCCCCCGCGGGAGGCGGATTTGGCTACACCTTC,CASSAPPAGGGFGYTF
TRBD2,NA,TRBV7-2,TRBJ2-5,TGTGCCAGCCGCGGACTAGCGGGGGGTCAAGAGACCCAGTACTTC,CASRGLAGGQETQYF
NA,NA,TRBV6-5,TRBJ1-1,TGTGCCAGCAGTAGACAGTCAAACACTGAAGCTTTCTTT,CASSRQSNTEAFF
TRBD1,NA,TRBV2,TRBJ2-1,TGTGCCAGCAGTCTGACAGGGAGCCTGTTCTTC,CASSLTGSLFF